Below are 8 T cell receptor beta chains sequenced from a single sample in a study of blood T cells in healthy people across ages (dated by TCRdb to between 2015 and 2016). Receptor libraries were prepared by 5' RACE. The run used an Illumina HiSeq 2500. The second PCR ran for about 6 to 11 cycles and used a J-beta primer mix along with a sample-barcoded 5' primer. In-frame beta chains were kept once TCRdb had trimmed the public reads at Q25 with fastp and called clones with MiXCR. Rows merge per CDR3 protein into single entries with the most common DNA and genes. The table for this sample lists approximately 810,000 distinct CDR3 sequences; 25% to 30% of them were counted only once. Roughly 17% of the sample rests with the top ten. The specimen was blood. All receptors derive from a woman older than 75 in good health.

This sequence joins TRBV6-5 and TRBJ2-2; the D gene is possibly TRBD2 (7 bases). Germline CDR1 and CDR2: MNHEY and SVGAGI. The germline V and J ends were trimmed by 4 bases and 4 bases, with 13 bases remaining between them. The CDR3 consists of 15 residues. DNA for the CDR3: TGTGCCAGCAGTTCTAGGGGGAGGGGCACCGGGGAGCTGTTTTTT. Amino acid sequence: CASSSRGRGTGELFF.

This clonotype was counted at least ten times. The rearrangement joins TRBV29-1 to TRBJ2-7; weak D call: TRBD2 (7 bases). Germline loops: CDR1 SQVTM, CDR2 ANQGSEA. The V and J ends lost 4 bases and 2 bases respectively, with 18 bases between them. CDR3 length: 15 residues. CDR3 amino acids: CSVGPSGGQTYEQYF. As DNA, the CDR3 is TGCAGCGTTGGTCCTTCGGGGGGACAAACCTACGAGCAGTACTTC.

The count of this clonotype is one. A much larger clone sits a single nucleotide away, making a read error possible. Without the conserved terminal phenylalanine or tryptophan, this CDR3 likely stems from a read error. The rearrangement links TRBV9 to TRBJ1-1; possible D gene TRBD1, 5 bases. Germline V gene data show CDR1 as SGDLS and CDR2 as YYNGEE. The CDR3 loop spans 13 amino acids. The ends were cut back, 1 base at V and 5 bases at J, with 9 bases in the middle. This chain's CDR3 is CASSVSGGTEAFV. The CDR3 nucleotides are TGTGCCAGCAGCGTATCGGGGGGGACTGAAGCTTTCGTT.

In this sample, this clonotype turned up many times. The chain employs TRBV29-1 and TRBJ1-2; 9 positions agree with TRBD1. CDR3 size: 13 residues. Losses at the gene ends were 6 bases for V and 6 bases for J; bases not matched to a gene: 8. The germline V gene has CDR1 SQVTM and CDR2 ANQGSEA. The CDR3 loop is CSVVDRGSHGYTF. In DNA, the CDR3 is TGCAGCGTGGTGGACAGGGGAAGTCATGGCTACACCTTC.

CDR3 amino acids: CASSAGGGLSSYEQYF. The DNA for the CDR3 is TGTGCCAGCAGCGCAGGAGGGGGCCTATCCTCCTACGAGCAGTACTTC. The gene calls are TRBV7-6 and TRBJ2-7; tentative D call: TRBD1 (7 bases). The CDR3 has 16 amino acids. Trimming removed 5 bases from V and 0 bases from J, with 17 bases in between. The germline gives CDR1 SGHVS, CDR2 FNYEAQ.

V gene TRBV20-1 combines with J gene TRBJ1-1; a weak D match, TRBD1 (5 bases). Trimming shortened V by 4 bases and J by 0 bases, and 15 bases separated the two germline ends. CDR1 is DFQATT and CDR2 is SNEGSKA in the germline V gene (reference sequence). There are 15 residues in the CDR3. The CDR3 region is CSATLGRRMNTEAFF. CDR3 nucleotides: TGCAGTGCTACTCTGGGACGTAGAATGAACACTGAAGCTTTCTTT.

This clonotype showed up many times. The rearrangement joins TRBV3-1 to TRBJ2-5; a weak D match, TRBD1 (7 bases). The V end was cut by 4 bases, the J end by 6 bases, with 18 bases between. CDR3 length: 15 residues. CDR1 is LGHDT, CDR2 YNNKEL, per germline (reference sequence). The CDR3 DNA sequence: TGTGCCAGCAGCCGTACTAGAGGGGGCGGGAAGACCCAGTACTTC. Translation gives CASSRTRGGGKTQYF.

This clonotype came up many times. The V and J genes are TRBV12-3 or TRBV12-4 and TRBJ2-7; either TRBD1 or TRBD2 may supply D (5 bases each). The length of the CDR3 is 13 residues. The V and J ends lost 5 bases and 4 bases respectively, with 12 bases between them. This CDR3 is CASSIRDLYEQYF. Written as DNA, the CDR3 is TGTGCCAGCAGTATTCGGGACCTTTACGAGCAGTACTTC.